Described below is a single TCR beta chain sequence and its context. What it binds is unknown. Trimming cost V 4 bases and J 6 bases, with 12 bases left between them. There are 13 residues in the CDR3. The V gene's germline CDR1 is MNHNY and CDR2 SVGAGI (reference sequence). This sample is part of a study of shared clonotypes between healthy human individuals. Study context: A donor's plate count was three for CD4 naive and three for CD4 memory; CD8 naive had two and CD8 memory one.

Some clones are missing from TCRdb's copy, which holds only in-frame ones; the method was immunoSEQ multiplex PCR. The table lists 600,000 to 700,000 clones, roughly 73% of them singletons. The study, taken as a whole, reports: Generation probabilities of non-shared clonotypes were lower (relative to those shared by all four donors). Larger estimated richness was generally seen in naive subsets than in memory subsets.

This TCR derives from a woman aged 30 to 39 in good health. Sample: memory CD4+ T cells sorted from blood. The subset denotes: CD45RA-negative fraction. V and J are TRBV6-6 and TRBJ1-2; D ambiguous. The CDR3 nucleotides are TGTGCCAGCAGTTTCGGACTTCAAGATGGCTACACCTTC. This translates into CASSFGLQDGYTF.